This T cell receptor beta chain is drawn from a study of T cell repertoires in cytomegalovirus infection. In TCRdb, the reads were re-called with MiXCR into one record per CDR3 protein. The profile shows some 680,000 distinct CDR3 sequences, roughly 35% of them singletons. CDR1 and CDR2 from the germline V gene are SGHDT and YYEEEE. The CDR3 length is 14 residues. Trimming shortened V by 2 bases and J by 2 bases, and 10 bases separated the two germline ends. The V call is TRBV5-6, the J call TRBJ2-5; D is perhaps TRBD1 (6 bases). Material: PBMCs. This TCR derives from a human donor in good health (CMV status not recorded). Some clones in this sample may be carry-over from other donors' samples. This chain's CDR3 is CASSFFGTQETQYF. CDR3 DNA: TGTGCCAGCAGCTTTTTTGGGACACAAGAGACCCAGTACTTC.